This passage covers 24 T cell receptor beta chains from one sample sequenced in a study of spatial heterogeneity in lung cancer. MiXCR, run by TCRdb on the 5' RACE reads, gives a single entry per CDR3 protein. Among tens of thousands of distinct CDR3 sequences listed, under 8.5% were seen once. As for time point: sample taken at primary tumor resection. The specimen was PBMCs, collected at surgery. The receptor source for this set is a female donor with early-stage non-small cell lung cancer.

The genes are TRBV20-1 and TRBJ1-2; a possible D gene is TRBD1 (5 bases). The V end was cut by 3 bases, the J end by 5 bases, with 13 bases between. The CDR3 length is 13 residues. Per germline, CDR1 DFQATT and CDR2 SNEGSKA (reference sequence). CDR3 nucleotides: TGCAGTGCTAGTCCAGGGACGGGGTATGGCTACACCTTC. Its protein is CSASPGTGYGYTF.

This clonotype was recorded many times. The chain recombines TRBV27 with TRBJ2-1; perhaps TRBD1 as D (6 bases). Trimming left V 4 bases short and J 3 bases short, with 13 bases between. This CDR3 has 15 amino acids. In germline, CDR1 is MNHEY, CDR2 SMNVEV (reference sequence). In DNA, the CDR3 is TGTGCCAGCAGTTCTGGAAACAGGGACTACAATGAGCAGTTCTTC. It specifies CASSSGNRDYNEQFF.

This clonotype was detected many times. The J gene is TRBJ2-6, the V gene TRBV4-1; TRBD2 might be the D (7 bases). CDR1 is MGHRA, CDR2 YSYEKL, per germline. V lost 4 bases to trimming and J lost 0 bases, with 22 bases between them. This CDR3 contains 20 residues. The CDR3: CASSRQHGGQRRSGANVLTF. In DNA, the CDR3 is TGCGCCAGCAGCCGTCAACACGGGGGGCAGCGCCGCTCTGGGGCCAACGTCCTGACTTTC.

This clonotype was seen repeatedly, ten times or more. V gene TRBV10-3 combines with J gene TRBJ2-5; 7 bases align to TRBD1. CDR1 and CDR2 (germline): ENHRY, SYGVKD. Germline trimming cut 5 bases from V and 0 bases from J; bases unmatched to any gene: 0. The CDR3 sequence is 13 residues long. CDR3 region: CAISTGDQETQYF. The DNA of the CDR3 is TGTGCCATCAGTACAGGGGACCAAGAGACCCAGTACTTC.

This clonotype showed up many times. This chain uses TRBV29-1 with TRBJ2-1; 7 positions agree with TRBD2. After removal of 2 bases from V and 2 bases from J, the junction contained 6 bases not matched to a gene. This CDR3 spans 15 amino acids. Germline CDR1 SQVTM, CDR2 ANQGSEA. The DNA of the CDR3 is TGCAGCGTTGAAATGGGGGGGACGACCTACAATGAGCAGTTCTTC. Its protein product is CSVEMGGTTYNEQFF.

This clonotype was found a few times. The CDR3 reads CSASGQASEKLFF. In DNA, the CDR3 is TGCAGCGCATCGGGACAGGCATCTGAAAAACTGTTTTTT. The chain recombines TRBV29-1 with TRBJ1-4, with 8 positions matching TRBD1. This CDR3 is built from 13 residues. The junction had 8 bases not matched to a gene; V was cut back by 7 bases and J by 7 bases. CDR1 is SQVTM and CDR2 is ANQGSEA in the germline V gene.

This clonotype showed up just a few times. J is TRBJ1-5 and V is TRBV6-1; no definite D call. There are 11 residues in the CDR3. Germline CDR1 is MNHNS and CDR2 is SASEGT. The V gene lost 3 bases and the J gene lost 9 bases, with 6 bases spanning the gap. CDR3 region: CASSDRWPQHF. The CDR3 DNA reads as TGTGCCAGCAGTGATAGGTGGCCCCAGCATTTT.

This clonotype was seen at least ten times. The chain links TRBV5-4 to TRBJ1-1; D not certain. V lost 0 bases and J 3 bases, leaving 9 bases between the germline ends. Per germline, CDR1 SGHNT and CDR2 YYREEE (reference sequence). The CDR3 contains 14 residues. Here the CDR3 reads CASSLESGYTEAFF. In nucleotides, the CDR3 is TGTGCCAGCAGCTTGGAGTCTGGGTACACTGAAGCTTTCTTT.

The V gene is TRBV7-9, the J gene TRBJ2-7; 9 nucleotides match TRBD1. This CDR3 spans 14 amino acids. The V segment lost 4 bases and the J segment 5 bases; nucleotides outside the gene matches: 6. Germline lookup yields CDR1 SEHNR and CDR2 FQNEAQ (reference sequence). CDR3 sequence: CASSSDRGFHEQYF. The DNA for the CDR3 is TGTGCCAGCAGCTCGGACAGGGGTTTCCACGAGCAGTACTTC.

This clonotype was seen repeatedly, ten times or more. The chain is built from TRBV3-1 and TRBJ2-1; D gene uncertain. Germline values: CDR1 LGHDT, CDR2 YNNKEL (reference sequence). Trimming removed 4 bases from V and 5 bases from J, with 15 bases in between. The CDR3 covers 15 residues. The CDR3 coding sequence is TGTGCCAGCAGCCCCGAGGCCTCCCTGGACAATGAGCAGTTCTTC. As protein: CASSPEASLDNEQFF.

This clonotype was seen repeatedly, ten times or more. The rearrangement uses TRBV5-1 and TRBJ1-1; 8 bases match TRBD1. V was pared by 4 bases and J by 1 base, with 9 bases of the junction left unmatched. CDR3 size: 16 residues. Germline V lookup: CDR1 SGHRS, CDR2 YFSETQ. The CDR3 spells CASSRSGGPTNTEAFF. The CDR3 nucleotides read TGCGCCAGCAGCCGCTCAGGGGGCCCAACGAACACTGAAGCTTTCTTT.

This clonotype was counted at least ten times. This rearrangement joins TRBV7-8 to TRBJ1-5, with unresolved D. This CDR3 spans 12 amino acids. Germline loops: CDR1 SGHVS, CDR2 FQNEAQ. The V end was cut by 1 base, the J end by 6 bases, with 4 bases between. CDR3 DNA: TGTGCCAGCAGCTTAGTTACTCAGCCCCAGCATTTT. This encodes CASSLVTQPQHF.

The chain employs TRBV20-1 and TRBJ1-1; D unresolved. This CDR3 contains 12 residues. Germline values: CDR1 DFQATT, CDR2 SNEGSKA (reference sequence). Trimming removed 4 bases at V and 3 bases at J, with 9 bases between. The CDR3: CSAKADHTEAFF. The CDR3 DNA reads as TGCAGTGCTAAGGCGGATCACACTGAAGCTTTCTTT.

This clonotype occurred many times. The rearrangement joins TRBV7-8 to TRBJ2-1; TRBD2 matches at 7 bases. This CDR3 spans 18 amino acids. J lost 3 bases, V lost 7 bases, and 18 bases had no gene match. CDR1 is SGHVS and CDR2 is FQNEAQ in the germline V gene. CDR3 DNA sequence: TGTGCCAGCAACTCCGGCCTAGCGGAGGTTTCGAACTACAATGAGCAGTTCTTC. It translates to CASNSGLAEVSNYNEQFF.

At least ten counts were recorded for this clonotype. The rearrangement links TRBV7-9 to TRBJ2-4, with 7 positions matching TRBD2. The CDR3 contains 14 residues. V dropped 3 bases and J dropped 10; count of bases not matched to a gene: 9. Germline V lookup: CDR1 SEHNR, CDR2 FQNEAQ (reference sequence). CDR3 in DNA: TGTGCCAGCAGCTTGGAAGGACTAGGGAGGATTCAGTACTTC. Amino acids: CASSLEGLGRIQYF.

This clonotype was counted many times. CDR3 loop: CASSLDGTSGNYNEQFF. The CDR3 DNA follows: TGTGCCAGCAGCTTAGATGGGACTAGCGGGAACTACAATGAGCAGTTCTTC. The chain has TRBV11-2 and TRBJ2-1; TRBD2 matches 13 bases. CDR3 length: 17 amino acids. V dropped 0 bases and J dropped 3; count of bases not matched to a gene: 2. CDR1 SGHAT and CDR2 FQNNGV come from the germline V gene.

Worth noting for this clonotype: A read error may produce the germline difference seen at one junction end. The genes are TRBV9 and TRBJ2-3; 11 nucleotides align to TRBD2. This CDR3 contains 17 residues. CDR1 SGDLS and CDR2 YYNGEE come from the germline V gene. CDR3 coding DNA: TGTGCCAGCAGCGTAGGACCACTAGCGGGGGCCTCGGATAAGCAGTATTTT. This codes for CASSVGPLAGASDKQYF.

A few counts support this clonotype. This chain uses TRBV7-2 with TRBJ2-2; TRBD1 matches at 7 bases. Germline lookup yields CDR1 SGHTA and CDR2 FQGNSA. V lost 3 bases and J lost 6; bases outside the gene matches: 7. The CDR3 has 15 residues. CDR3 sequence: CASSLGDRDAGELFF. DNA of the CDR3: TGTGCCAGCAGCTTGGGCGACAGGGACGCCGGGGAGCTGTTTTTT.

This clonotype was picked up many times. V and J are TRBV3-1 and TRBJ2-4; TRBD2 agrees at 8 bases. V lost 2 bases, J lost 0 bases, and 6 bases stayed unmatched. The CDR3 covers 17 residues. Germline V gives CDR1 LGHDT, CDR2 YNNKEL (reference sequence). CDR3 amino acids: CASSQSTGGLAKNIQYF. The CDR3 region has the DNA TGTGCCAGCAGCCAATCGACGGGGGGGCTAGCCAAAAACATTCAGTACTTC.

The sample holds many counts of this clonotype. CDR3: CASSLATTYEQYF. The CDR3 DNA reads TGTGCCAGCAGCTTAGCCACAACCTACGAGCAGTACTTC. The chain is built from TRBV13 and TRBJ2-7, with unresolved D. The CDR3 has 13 amino acids. V lost 1 base, J lost 2 bases, and 6 bases lay in between. From germline, CDR1 is PRHDT and CDR2 FYEKMQ (reference sequence).

The chain combines TRBV7-3 with TRBJ2-7; perhaps TRBD2 as D (6 bases). The germline V and J ends were trimmed by 5 bases and 3 bases, with 17 bases remaining between them. The CDR3 runs 15 residues. Germline V gene data show CDR1 as SGHTA and CDR2 as FQGTGA. For the CDR3, the DNA is TGTGCCAGCAGCCCGGGACTCCCCGGGCTCTACGAGCAGTACTTC. This gives the protein CASSPGLPGLYEQYF.

V is TRBV12-5 and J is TRBJ2-7; tentative D call: TRBD2 (6 bases). V was clipped by 1 base and J by 6 bases, with 22 bases between them. The CDR3 is 17 amino acids. Germline V gives CDR1 LGHNT, CDR2 FRNRAP. The CDR3 DNA sequence: TGTGCTAGTGGTTTGGAACCCACGCCGGGAGCGGACGGCGAGCAGTACTTC. Encoded protein: CASGLEPTPGADGEQYF.

This clonotype showed up just a few times. The chain has TRBV9 and TRBJ1-2; possible D gene TRBD1, 6 bases. The CDR3 consists of 14 residues. V was trimmed by 4 bases and J by 3 bases, leaving 13 bases between them. Germline lookup yields CDR1 SGDLS and CDR2 YYNGEE. DNA for the CDR3: TGTGCCAGCAGCCCCGCAGGGGCCTACTATGGCTACACCTTC. It is translated as CASSPAGAYYGYTF.

In its sample, this clonotype was seen a few times. The chain combines TRBV5-1 with TRBJ2-3, with no clear D. CDR1 and CDR2 (germline): SGHRS, YFSETQ. With 1 base removed from V and 2 bases from J, the gap between germline ends came to 8 bases. This CDR3 has 14 amino acids. DNA of the CDR3: TGCGCCAGCAGCTTGACCCCGTACACAGATACGCAGTATTTT. As protein: CASSLTPYTDTQYF.